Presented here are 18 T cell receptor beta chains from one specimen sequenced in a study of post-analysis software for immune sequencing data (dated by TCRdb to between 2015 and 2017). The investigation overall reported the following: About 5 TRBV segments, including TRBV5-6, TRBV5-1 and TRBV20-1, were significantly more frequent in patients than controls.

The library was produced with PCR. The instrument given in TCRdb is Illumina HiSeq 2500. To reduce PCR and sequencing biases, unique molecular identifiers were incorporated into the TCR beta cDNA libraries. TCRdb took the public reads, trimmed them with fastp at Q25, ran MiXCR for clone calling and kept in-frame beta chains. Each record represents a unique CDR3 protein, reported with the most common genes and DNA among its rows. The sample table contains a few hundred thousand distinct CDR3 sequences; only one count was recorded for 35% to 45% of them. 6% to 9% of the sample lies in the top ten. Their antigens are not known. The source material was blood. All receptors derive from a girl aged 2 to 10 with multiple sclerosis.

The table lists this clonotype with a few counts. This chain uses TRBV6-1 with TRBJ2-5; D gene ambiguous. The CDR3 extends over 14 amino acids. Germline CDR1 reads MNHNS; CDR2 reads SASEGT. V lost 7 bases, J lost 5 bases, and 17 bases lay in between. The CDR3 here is CASNPARFGETQYF. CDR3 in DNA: TGTGCCAGCAACCCTGCCCGGTTCGGGGAGACCCAGTACTTC.

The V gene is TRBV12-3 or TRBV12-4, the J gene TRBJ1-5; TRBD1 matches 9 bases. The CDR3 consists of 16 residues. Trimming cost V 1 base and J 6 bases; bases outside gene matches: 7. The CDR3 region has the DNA TGTGCCAGCAGTTTAGATTTCGGGACAGGGTTTCAGCCCCAGCATTTT. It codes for CASSLDFGTGFQPQHF.

The CDR3 protein is CASSLVGIYEQYF. CDR3 coding DNA: TGCGCCAGCAGCTTGGTCGGGATTTACGAGCAGTACTTC. This chain joins TRBV5-1 and TRBJ2-7; maybe TRBD2 (5 bases). The V end lost 0 bases, the J end lost 4 bases, and 8 bases lay between the germline ends. CDR1 and CDR2 from the germline V gene are SGHRS and YFSETQ. The CDR3 length is 13 residues.

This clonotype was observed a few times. The CDR3 region is CASSYASSSTDTQYF. The CDR3 DNA sequence: TGTGCCAGCAGTTATGCTAGTTCGAGCACAGATACGCAGTATTTT. The gene calls are TRBV6-6 and TRBJ2-3; D not resolved. This CDR3 has 15 residues. V was cut by 3 bases and J by 0 bases, with 10 bases left in between. CDR1 MNHNY and CDR2 SVGAGI come from the germline V gene (reference sequence).

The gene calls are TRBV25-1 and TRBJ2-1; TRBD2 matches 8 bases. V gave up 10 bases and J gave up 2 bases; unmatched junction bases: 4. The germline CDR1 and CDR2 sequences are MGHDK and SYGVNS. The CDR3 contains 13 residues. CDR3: CAIEAGAYNEQFF. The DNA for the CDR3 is TGTGCCATTGAAGCGGGGGCCTACAATGAGCAGTTCTTC.

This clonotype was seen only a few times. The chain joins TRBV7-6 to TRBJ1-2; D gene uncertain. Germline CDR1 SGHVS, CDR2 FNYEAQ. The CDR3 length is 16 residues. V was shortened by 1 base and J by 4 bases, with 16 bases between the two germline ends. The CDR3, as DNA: TGTGCCAGCAGCTTAGGTGGAGGCCCGTTGATCTATGGCTACACCTTC. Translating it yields CASSLGGGPLIYGYTF.

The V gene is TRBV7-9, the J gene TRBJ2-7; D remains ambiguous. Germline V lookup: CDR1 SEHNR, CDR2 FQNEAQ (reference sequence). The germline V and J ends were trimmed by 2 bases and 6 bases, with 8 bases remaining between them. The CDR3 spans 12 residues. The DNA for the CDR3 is TGTGCCAGCAGCTTATACAAACTCGAGCAGTACTTC. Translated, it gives CASSLYKLEQYF.

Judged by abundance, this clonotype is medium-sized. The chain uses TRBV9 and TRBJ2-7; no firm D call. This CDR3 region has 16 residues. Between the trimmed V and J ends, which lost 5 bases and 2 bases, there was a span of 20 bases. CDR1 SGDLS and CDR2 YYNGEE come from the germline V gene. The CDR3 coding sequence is TGTGCCAGCAGTGTCTCGTCTAAATCCTTGGCCTACGAGCAGTACTTC. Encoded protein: CASSVSSKSLAYEQYF. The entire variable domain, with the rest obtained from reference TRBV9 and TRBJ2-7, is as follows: DSGVTQTPKHLITATGQRVTLRCSPRSGDLSVYWYQQSLDQGLQFLIQYYNGEERAKGNILERFSAQQFPDLHSELNLSSLELGDSALYFCASSVSSKSLAYEQYFGPGTRLTVT.

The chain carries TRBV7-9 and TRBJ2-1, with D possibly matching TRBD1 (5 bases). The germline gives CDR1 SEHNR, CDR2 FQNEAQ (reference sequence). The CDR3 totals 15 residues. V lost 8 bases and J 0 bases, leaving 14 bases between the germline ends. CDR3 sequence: CASADRKSSYNEQFF. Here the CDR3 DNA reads TGTGCCAGCGCAGACAGAAAGTCCTCCTACAATGAGCAGTTCTTC. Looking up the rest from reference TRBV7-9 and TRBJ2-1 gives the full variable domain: DTGVSQNPRHKITKRGQNVTFRCDPISEHNRLYWYRQTLGQGPEFLTYFQNEAQLEKSRLLSDRFSAERPKGSFSTLEIQRTEQGDSAMYLCASADRKSSYNEQFFGPGTRLTVL.

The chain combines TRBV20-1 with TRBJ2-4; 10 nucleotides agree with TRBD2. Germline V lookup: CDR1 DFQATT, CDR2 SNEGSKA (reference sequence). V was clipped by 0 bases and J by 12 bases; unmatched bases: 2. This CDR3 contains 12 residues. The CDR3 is CSAREGTSAQYF. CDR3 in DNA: TGCAGTGCTAGAGAGGGGACTAGCGCTCAGTACTTC.

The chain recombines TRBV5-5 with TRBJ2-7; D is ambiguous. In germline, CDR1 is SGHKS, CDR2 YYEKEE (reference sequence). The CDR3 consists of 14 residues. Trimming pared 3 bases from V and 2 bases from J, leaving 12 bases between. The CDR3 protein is CASSSSAQTYEQYF. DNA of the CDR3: TGTGCCAGCAGCTCTTCGGCCCAAACCTACGAGCAGTACTTC. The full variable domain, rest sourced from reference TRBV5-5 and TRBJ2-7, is DAGVTQSPTHLIKTRGQQVTLRCSPISGHKSVSWYQQVLGQGPQFIFQYYEKEERGRGNFPDRFSARQFPNYSSELNVNALLLGDSALYLCASSSSAQTYEQYFGPGTRLTVT.

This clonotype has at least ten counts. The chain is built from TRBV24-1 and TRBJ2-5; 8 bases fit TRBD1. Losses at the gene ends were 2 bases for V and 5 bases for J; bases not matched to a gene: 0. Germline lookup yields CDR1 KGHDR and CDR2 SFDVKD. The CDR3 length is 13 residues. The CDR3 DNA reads TGTGCCACCAGTGATTGGACAGGGGAGACCCAGTACTTC. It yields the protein CATSDWTGETQYF.

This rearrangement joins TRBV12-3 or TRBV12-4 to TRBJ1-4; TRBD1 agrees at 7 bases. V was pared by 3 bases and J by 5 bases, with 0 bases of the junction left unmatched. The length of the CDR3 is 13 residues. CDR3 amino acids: CASSFRGNEKLFF. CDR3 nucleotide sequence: TGTGCCAGCAGTTTCAGGGGGAATGAAAAACTGTTTTTT.

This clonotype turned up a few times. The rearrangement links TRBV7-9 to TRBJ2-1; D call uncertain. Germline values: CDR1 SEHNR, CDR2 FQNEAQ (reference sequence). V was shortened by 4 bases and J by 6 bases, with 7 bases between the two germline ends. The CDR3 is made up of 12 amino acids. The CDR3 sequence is CASSWGTNEQFF. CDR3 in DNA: TGTGCCAGCAGCTGGGGTACCAATGAGCAGTTCTTC.

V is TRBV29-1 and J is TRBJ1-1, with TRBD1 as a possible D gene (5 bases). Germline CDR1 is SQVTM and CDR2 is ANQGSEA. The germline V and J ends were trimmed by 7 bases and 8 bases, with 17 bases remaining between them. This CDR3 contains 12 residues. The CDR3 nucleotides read TGCAGCGCAACCAGCAGGGACCACGAAGCTTTCTTT. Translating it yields CSATSRDHEAFF.

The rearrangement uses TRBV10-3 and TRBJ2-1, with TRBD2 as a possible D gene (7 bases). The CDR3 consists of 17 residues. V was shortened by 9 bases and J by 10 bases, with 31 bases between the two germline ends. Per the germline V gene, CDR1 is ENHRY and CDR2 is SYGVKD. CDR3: CAIRPGLRGGKAGEQFF. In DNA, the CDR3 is TGTGCCATTCGGCCTGGCTTAAGGGGGGGGAAAGCAGGGGAGCAGTTCTTC.

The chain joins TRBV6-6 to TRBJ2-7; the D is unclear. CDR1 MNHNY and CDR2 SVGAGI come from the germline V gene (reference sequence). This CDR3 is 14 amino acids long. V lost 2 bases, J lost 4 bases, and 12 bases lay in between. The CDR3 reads CASSYMEKGYEQYF. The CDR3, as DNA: TGTGCCAGCAGTTACATGGAAAAAGGTTACGAGCAGTACTTC.

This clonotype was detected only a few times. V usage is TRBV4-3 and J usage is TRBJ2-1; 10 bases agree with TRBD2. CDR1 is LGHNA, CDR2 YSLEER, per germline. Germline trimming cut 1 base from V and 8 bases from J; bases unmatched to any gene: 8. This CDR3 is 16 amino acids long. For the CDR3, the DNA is TGCGCCAGCAGCCAAGGACGGTCTAGCGGGAGTGATGAGCAGTTCTTC. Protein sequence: CASSQGRSSGSDEQFF.